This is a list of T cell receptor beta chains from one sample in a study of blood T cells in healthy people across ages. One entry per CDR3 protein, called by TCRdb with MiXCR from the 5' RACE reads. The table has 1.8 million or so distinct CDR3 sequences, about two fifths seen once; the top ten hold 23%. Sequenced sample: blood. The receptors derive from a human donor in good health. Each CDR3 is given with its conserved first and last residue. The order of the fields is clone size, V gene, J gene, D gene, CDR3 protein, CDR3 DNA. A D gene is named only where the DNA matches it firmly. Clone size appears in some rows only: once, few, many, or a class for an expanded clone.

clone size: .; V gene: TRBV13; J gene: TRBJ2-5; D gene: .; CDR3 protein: CASRGVQQETQYF; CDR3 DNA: TGTGCCAGCCGGGGCGTACAACAAGAGACCCAGTACTTC
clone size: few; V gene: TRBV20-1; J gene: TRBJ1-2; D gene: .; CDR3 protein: CSARAAYGYTF; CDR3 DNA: TGCAGTGCTAGAGCGGCCTATGGCTACACCTTC
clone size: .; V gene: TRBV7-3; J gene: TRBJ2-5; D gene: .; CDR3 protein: CASSSWGGRQETQYF; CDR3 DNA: TGTGCCAGCAGCTCCTGGGGGGGCCGACAAGAGACCCAGTACTTC
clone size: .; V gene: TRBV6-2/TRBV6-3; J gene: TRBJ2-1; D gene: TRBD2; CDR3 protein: CASRRSGAYSYEQFF; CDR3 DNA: TGTGCCAGCAGACGAAGCGGGGCCTACTCCTACGAGCAGTTCTTC
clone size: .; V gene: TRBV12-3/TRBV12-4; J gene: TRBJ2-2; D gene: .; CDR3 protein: CASSLEDLRTGELFF; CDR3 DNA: TGTGCCAGCAGTTTAGAAGACCTAAGGACCGGGGAGCTGTTTTTT
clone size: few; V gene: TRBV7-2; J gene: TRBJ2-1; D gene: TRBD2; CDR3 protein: CASSFGGGNNEQFF; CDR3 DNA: TGTGCCAGCAGCTTCGGCGGGGGAAACAATGAGCAGTTCTTC
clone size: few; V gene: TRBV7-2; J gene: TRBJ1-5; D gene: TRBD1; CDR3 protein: CASSQGGGQNQPQHF; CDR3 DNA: TGTGCCAGCAGTCAAGGAGGGGGACAGAATCAGCCCCAGCATTTT
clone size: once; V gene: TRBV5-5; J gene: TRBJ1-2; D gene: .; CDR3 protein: CASSVGPLRDGYTF; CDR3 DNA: TGTGCCAGCAGCGTGGGGCCCCTCAGGGATGGCTACACCTTC
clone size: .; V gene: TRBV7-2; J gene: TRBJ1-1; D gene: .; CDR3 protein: CASSPSGAGTEAFF; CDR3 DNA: TGTGCCAGCAGCCCCAGTGGGGCAGGGACTGAAGCTTTCTTT
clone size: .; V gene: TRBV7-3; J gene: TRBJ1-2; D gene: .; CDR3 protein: CASSLNTGMDYTF; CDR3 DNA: TGTGCCAGCAGCTTAAATACAGGGATGGACTACACCTTC
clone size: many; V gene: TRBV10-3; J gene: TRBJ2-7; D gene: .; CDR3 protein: CAISPSLYEQYF; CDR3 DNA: TGTGCCATCAGTCCTAGCCTCTACGAGCAGTACTTC
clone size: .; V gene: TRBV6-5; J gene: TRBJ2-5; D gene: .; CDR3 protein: CASSYSEGFETQYF; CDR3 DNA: TGTGCCAGCAGTTACTCAGAGGGTTTCGAGACCCAGTACTTC
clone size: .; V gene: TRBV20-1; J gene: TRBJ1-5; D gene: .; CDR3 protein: CSTRRRGSSNQPQHF; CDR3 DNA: TGCAGTACTAGACGGAGGGGCAGTAGCAATCAGCCCCAGCATTTT
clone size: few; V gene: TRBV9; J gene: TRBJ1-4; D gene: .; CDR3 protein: CASSAARVLRYEKLFF; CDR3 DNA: TGTGCCAGCAGCGCCGCCAGGGTACTGAGGTATGAAAAACTGTTTTTT
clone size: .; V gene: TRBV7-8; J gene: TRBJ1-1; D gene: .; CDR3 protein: CASSPPERAWTEAFF; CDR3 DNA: TGTGCCAGCAGTCCCCCGGAGAGGGCTTGGACTGAAGCTTTCTTT
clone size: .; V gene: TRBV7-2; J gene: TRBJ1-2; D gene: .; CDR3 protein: CASSYALRRGPNYGYTF; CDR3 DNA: TGTGCCAGCAGCTACGCCCTTCGGCGGGGGCCTAACTATGGCTACACCTTC
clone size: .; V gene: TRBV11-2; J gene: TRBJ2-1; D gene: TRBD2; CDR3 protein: CASSRTTSGGGETQFF; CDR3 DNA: TGTGCCAGCAGCCGGACGACTAGCGGGGGAGGGGAGACCCAGTTCTTC
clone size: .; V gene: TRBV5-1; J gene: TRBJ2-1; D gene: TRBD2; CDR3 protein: CASSLEVSGTLTGGQFF; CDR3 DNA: TGCGCCAGCAGCTTGGAGGTTAGCGGGACACTCACGGGGGGGCAGTTCTTC
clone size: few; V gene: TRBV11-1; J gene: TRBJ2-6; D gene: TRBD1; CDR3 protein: CASIPSTPSGQLSSGANVLTF; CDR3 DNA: TGTGCCAGCATACCGTCGACGCCTTCGGGACAGCTGAGTTCTGGGGCCAACGTCCTGACTTTC
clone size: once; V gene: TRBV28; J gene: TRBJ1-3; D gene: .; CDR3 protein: CASSPQTYPGNTIYF; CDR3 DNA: TGTGCCAGCAGTCCCCAAACCTACCCTGGAAACACCATATATTTT
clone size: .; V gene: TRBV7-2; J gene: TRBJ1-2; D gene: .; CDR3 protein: CASSLAYRSQNGYTF; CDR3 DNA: TGTGCCAGCAGCTTAGCGTACAGGTCCCAAAATGGCTACACCTTC
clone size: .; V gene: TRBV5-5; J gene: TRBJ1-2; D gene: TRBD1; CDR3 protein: CASSLAQGANYGYTF; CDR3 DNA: TGTGCCAGCAGCTTGGCTCAGGGGGCGAACTATGGCTACACCTTC
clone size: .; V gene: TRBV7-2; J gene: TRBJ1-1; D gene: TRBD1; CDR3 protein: CASSADRFYTEAFF; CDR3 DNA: TGTGCCAGCAGCGCGGACAGGTTTTACACTGAAGCTTTCTTT
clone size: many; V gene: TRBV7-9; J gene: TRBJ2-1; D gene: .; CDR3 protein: CASSLAKRDEQFF; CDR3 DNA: TGTGCCAGCAGCTTAGCGAAGCGGGATGAGCAGTTCTTC